This TCR beta chain is drawn from a study of Tregs in tolerant kidney transplant recipients. Points on this clone: Its matching antigen is unknown.

Unstimulated Tregs (CD4+CD25+CD127-) and CD4+CD25- non-Tregs were sorted from PBMCs. Method: immunoSEQ multiplex PCR; TCRdb's copy keeps in-frame clones and lacks some. This sample carries 85,000 to 90,000 clones, about 92% of them seen once, and the ten largest clones take about 4.9%. The germline CDR1 and CDR2 sequences are SGHTA and FQGTGA. The CDR3 is 17 amino acids. After removal of 5 bases from V and 0 bases from J, the junction contained 9 bases not matched to a gene. Whole-study results and caveats: The small number of patients limits these findings pending further validation.

The chain recombines TRBV7-3 with TRBJ1-2, with 10 nucleotides matching TRBD1. Sequenced input: CD8+ T cells from blood. The TCR sequence derives from a human donor in good health. This chain's CDR3 is CASSHLGQGVTNYGYTF. Here the CDR3 DNA reads TGTGCCAGCAGCCATCTCGGACAGGGGGTAACTAACTATGGCTACACCTTC.